This T cell receptor (beta chain) was sequenced for a study of T-cell memory formation after mild COVID-19. TCRdb itself ran the 5' RACE reads through MiXCR, one entry per CDR3 protein. The sample consists of around 150,000 distinct CDR3 sequences, roughly 12% of them appearing once. The sequenced sample consisted of PBMCs or a T cell subset sorted from them (not recorded which). The receptor was isolated from a man aged 18-30 years who had mild COVID-19 (a few samples of this study predate the infection). Cell type and time point are not known.

The CDR3 nucleotides are TGTGCCAGCAGCAGCCTAGCGGGGGCTGTGGAGACCCAGTACTTC. Translating gives CASSSLAGAVETQYF. The chain couples TRBV5-4 to TRBJ2-5; 10 nucleotides agree with TRBD2. Germline values: CDR1 SGHNT, CDR2 YYREEE (reference sequence). The CDR3 is made up of 15 amino acids. With V trimmed by 4 bases and J by 5 bases, 8 bases remained unmatched.